These 10 T cell receptor beta chains share one sample of origin, sequenced in a study of blood T cells in healthy people across ages. Then a second PCR, running roughly 6 to 12 cycles, was carried out with a sample-barcoded 5' primer and a J-beta primer mix. Each CDR3 protein gets one entry after TCRdb re-called the 5' RACE reads with MiXCR. The sample has 700,000 to 1,000,000 distinct CDR3 sequences, roughly 44% seen once. Sequencing used blood. These receptors originate from a man aged 60 to 69 in good health.

The chain recombines TRBV5-1 with TRBJ2-5, with 7 bases lining up with TRBD1. The germline V gene encodes CDR1 SGHRS and CDR2 YFSETQ. V shed 3 bases and J 3 bases; nucleotides not matched to a gene: 8. CDR3 length equals 15 residues. CDR3: CASSWTGTEKETQYF. The DNA of the CDR3 is TGCGCCAGCAGCTGGACCGGGACAGAAAAAGAGACCCAGTACTTC.

The chain is built from TRBV12-5 and TRBJ1-1; D is possibly TRBD1 (6 bases). The CDR3 length is 15 residues. CDR1 LGHNT and CDR2 FRNRAP come from the germline V gene. V lost 6 bases to trimming and J lost 6 bases, with 20 bases between them. The CDR3 DNA is TGTGCTAGTGGCCAAGGGGACGGGGGCCGTGCTGAAGCTTTCTTT. This codes for CASGQGDGGRAEAFF.

The V and J genes are TRBV10-3 and TRBJ2-1, with D possibly being TRBD1 or TRBD2 (5 bases each). The CDR3 is 14 amino acids. CDR1 is ENHRY, CDR2 SYGVKD, per germline. With 0 bases removed from V and 6 bases from J, the gap between germline ends came to 9 bases. The CDR3 reads CAISESGVGNEQFF. CDR3 coding DNA: TGTGCCATCAGTGAGTCGGGGGTCGGCAATGAGCAGTTCTTC.

This chain joins TRBV10-3 and TRBJ1-2; TRBD1 aligns across 7 bases. CDR1 ENHRY and CDR2 SYGVKD come from the germline V gene. The CDR3 consists of 12 residues. The V segment lost 6 bases and the J segment 4 bases; nucleotides outside the gene matches: 2. CDR3 amino acids: CAIRGDSYGYTF. As DNA, the CDR3 is TGTGCCATCAGGGGGGACAGCTATGGCTACACCTTC.

J is TRBJ2-5 and V is TRBV7-3; TRBD1 agrees at 7 bases. Germline CDR1 is SGHTA and CDR2 is FQGTGA. V gave up 5 bases and J gave up 11 bases; unmatched junction bases: 11. This CDR3 has 13 amino acids. CDR3 sequence: CASSRQGSREQYF. CDR3 DNA: TGTGCCAGCAGCCGACAGGGATCAAGGGAGCAGTACTTC.

This clonotype has more than one count but fewer than ten. The gene calls are TRBV20-1 and TRBJ2-5, with D tentatively TRBD2 (6 bases). There are 12 residues in the CDR3. Germline values: CDR1 DFQATT, CDR2 SNEGSKA (reference sequence). V dropped 1 base and J dropped 3 bases, with 6 bases sitting between them. The CDR3 sequence is CSARASEETQYF. CDR3 DNA sequence: TGCAGTGCTAGAGCTAGCGAAGAGACCCAGTACTTC.

J is TRBJ2-5 and V is TRBV6-5; 9 positions agree with TRBD1. The ends lost 4 bases at V and 1 base at J; junction bases unmatched: 1. The V gene's germline CDR1 is MNHEY and CDR2 SVGAGI. The CDR3 runs to 14 residues. DNA for the CDR3: TGTGCCAGCAGTTGGGACAGGGTCCAAGAGACCCAGTACTTC. This sequence encodes CASSWDRVQETQYF.

This rearrangement joins TRBV6-6 to TRBJ1-2; 7 positions match TRBD1. Germline-derived CDR1 and CDR2 are MNHNY and SVGAGI (reference sequence). Unmatched junction bases numbered 9, after V lost 8 bases and J lost 6 bases. The CDR3 spans 13 residues. The CDR3, as DNA: TGTGCCAGCGATGCAGGGGGTGGAGATGGCTACACCTTC. The encoded protein is CASDAGGGDGYTF.

This clonotype was recorded a few times. J is TRBJ2-6 and V is TRBV7-6; D is tentatively TRBD1 or TRBD2 (5 bases each). CDR3 length: 17 residues. Deletions cut 5 bases from V and 2 bases from J, with 16 bases between. Germline CDR1 is SGHVS and CDR2 is FNYEAQ. CDR3 protein: CASSMLGRDAGANVLTF. The CDR3 DNA reads as TGTGCCAGCAGCATGCTGGGACGGGACGCTGGGGCCAACGTCCTGACTTTC.

The chain recombines TRBV7-9 with TRBJ2-7, with D possibly being TRBD2 (5 bases). Judging by the DNA end, TRBJ2-5 fits better; the J call may be wrong. The germline gives CDR1 SEHNR, CDR2 FQNEAQ (reference sequence). The CDR3 runs to 12 residues. CDR3: CASIELGETQYF. CDR3 in DNA: TGTGCCAGCATCGAACTAGGGGAGACCCAGTACTTC.